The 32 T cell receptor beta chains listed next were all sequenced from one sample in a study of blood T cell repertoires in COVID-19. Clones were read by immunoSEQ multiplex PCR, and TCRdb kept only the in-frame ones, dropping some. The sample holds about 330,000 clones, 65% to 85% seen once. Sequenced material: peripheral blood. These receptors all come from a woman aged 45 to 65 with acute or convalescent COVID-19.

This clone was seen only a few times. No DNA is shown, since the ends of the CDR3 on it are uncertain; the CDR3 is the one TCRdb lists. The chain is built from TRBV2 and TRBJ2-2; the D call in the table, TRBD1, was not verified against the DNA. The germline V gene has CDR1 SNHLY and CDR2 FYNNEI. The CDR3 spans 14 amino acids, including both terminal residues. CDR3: CASSEFQVSGELFF.

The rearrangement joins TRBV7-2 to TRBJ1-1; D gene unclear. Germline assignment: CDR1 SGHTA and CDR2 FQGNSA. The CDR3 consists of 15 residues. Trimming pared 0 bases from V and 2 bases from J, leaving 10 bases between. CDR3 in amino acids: CASSLAYVHNTEAFF. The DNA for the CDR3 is TGTGCCAGCAGCTTAGCGTACGTACATAACACTGAAGCTTTCTTT.

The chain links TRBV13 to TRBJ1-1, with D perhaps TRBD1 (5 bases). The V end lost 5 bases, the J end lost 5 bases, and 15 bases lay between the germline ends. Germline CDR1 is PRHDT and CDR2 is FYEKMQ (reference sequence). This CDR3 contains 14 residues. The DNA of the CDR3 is TGTGCCAGCAGCCGCCGGGAGGGGAGTACTGAAGCTTTCTTT. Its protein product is CASSRREGSTEAFF.

Here the CDR3 DNA reads TGTGCCAGTAGCCCCAGCAGAGGGAAAAACTATGGCTACACCTTC. Protein sequence: CASSPSRGKNYGYTF. V gene TRBV19 combines with J gene TRBJ1-2; D unclear. CDR1 is LNHDA and CDR2 is SQIVND in the germline V gene (reference sequence). The ends were cut back, 6 bases at V and 2 bases at J, with 16 bases in the middle. The CDR3 has 15 residues.

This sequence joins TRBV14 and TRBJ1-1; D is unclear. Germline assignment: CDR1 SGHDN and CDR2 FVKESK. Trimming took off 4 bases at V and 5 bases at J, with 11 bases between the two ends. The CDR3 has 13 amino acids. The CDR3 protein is CASSLRYGTEAFF. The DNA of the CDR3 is TGTGCCAGCAGCCTCAGGTATGGGACTGAAGCTTTCTTT. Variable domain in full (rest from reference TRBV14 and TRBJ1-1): EAGVTQFPSHSVIEKGQTVTLRCDPISGHDNLYWYRRVMGKEIKFLLHFVKESKQDESGMPNNRFLAERTGGTYSTLKVQPAELEDSGVYFCASSLRYGTEAFFGQGTRLTVV.

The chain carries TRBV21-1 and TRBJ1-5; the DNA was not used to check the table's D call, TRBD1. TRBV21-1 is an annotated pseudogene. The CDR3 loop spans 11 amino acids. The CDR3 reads CALEQGWPQHF. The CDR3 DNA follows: TGTGCCCTAGAACAGGGATGGCCCCAGCATTTT.

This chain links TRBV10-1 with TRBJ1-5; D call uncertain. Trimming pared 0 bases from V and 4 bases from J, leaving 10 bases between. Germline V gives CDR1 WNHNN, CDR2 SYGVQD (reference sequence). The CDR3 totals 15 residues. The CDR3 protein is CASSESAGLNQPQHF. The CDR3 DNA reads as TGCGCCAGCAGTGAGTCGGCAGGTCTTAATCAGCCCCAGCATTTT.

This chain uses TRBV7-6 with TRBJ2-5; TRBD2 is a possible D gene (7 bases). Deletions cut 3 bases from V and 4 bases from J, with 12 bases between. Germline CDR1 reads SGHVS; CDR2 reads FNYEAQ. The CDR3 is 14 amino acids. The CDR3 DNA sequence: TGTGCCAGCAGCTTCCTCGGGGGGCGAGAGACCCAGTACTTC. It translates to CASSFLGGRETQYF.

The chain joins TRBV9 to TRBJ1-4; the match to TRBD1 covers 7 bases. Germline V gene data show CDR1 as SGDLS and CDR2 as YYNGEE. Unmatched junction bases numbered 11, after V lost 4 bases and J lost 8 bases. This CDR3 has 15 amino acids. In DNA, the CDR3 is TGTGCCAGCAGCTCCCTCGACAGGGTGGGAGAAAAACTGTTTTTT. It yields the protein CASSSLDRVGEKLFF.

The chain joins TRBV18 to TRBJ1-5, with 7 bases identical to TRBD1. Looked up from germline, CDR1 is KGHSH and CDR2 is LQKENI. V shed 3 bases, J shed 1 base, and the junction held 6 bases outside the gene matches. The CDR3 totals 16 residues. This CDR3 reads CASSPVEQGSNQPQHF. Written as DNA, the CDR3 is TGTGCCAGCTCACCCGTAGAACAGGGGAGCAATCAGCCCCAGCATTTT.

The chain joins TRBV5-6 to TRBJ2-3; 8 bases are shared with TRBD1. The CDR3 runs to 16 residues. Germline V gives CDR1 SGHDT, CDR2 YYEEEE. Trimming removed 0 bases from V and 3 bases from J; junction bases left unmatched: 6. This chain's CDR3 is CASSLVDRGKTDTQYF. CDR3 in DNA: TGTGCCAGCAGCTTGGTTGACAGGGGAAAGACAGATACGCAGTATTTT.

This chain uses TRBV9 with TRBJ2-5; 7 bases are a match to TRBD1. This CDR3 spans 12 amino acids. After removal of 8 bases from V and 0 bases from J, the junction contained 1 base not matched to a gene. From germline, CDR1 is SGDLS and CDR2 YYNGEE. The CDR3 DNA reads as TGTGCCAGTGGACAGGACCAAGAGACCCAGTACTTC. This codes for CASGQDQETQYF.

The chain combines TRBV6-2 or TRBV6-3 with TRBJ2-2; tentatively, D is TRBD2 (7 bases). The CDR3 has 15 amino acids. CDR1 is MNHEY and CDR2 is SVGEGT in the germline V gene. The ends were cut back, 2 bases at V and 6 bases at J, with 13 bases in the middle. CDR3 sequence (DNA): TGTGCCAGCAGTTACCGGGGGGCTCCAGCCGGGGAGCTGTTTTTT. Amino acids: CASSYRGAPAGELFF.

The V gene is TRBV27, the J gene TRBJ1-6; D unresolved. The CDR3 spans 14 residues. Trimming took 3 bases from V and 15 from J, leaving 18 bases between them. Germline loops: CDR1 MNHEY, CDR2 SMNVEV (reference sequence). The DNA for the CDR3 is TGTGCCAGCAGTTTGAGAACAGTACCCTTTCACCTCCACTTT. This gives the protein CASSLRTVPFHLHF.

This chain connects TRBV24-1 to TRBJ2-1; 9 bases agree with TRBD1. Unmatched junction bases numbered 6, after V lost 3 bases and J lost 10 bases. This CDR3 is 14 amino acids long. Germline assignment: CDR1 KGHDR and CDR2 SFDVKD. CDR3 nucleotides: TGTGCCACCAGTGATCCCGCCGGGACAGGGGAGCAGTTCTTC. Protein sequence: CATSDPAGTGEQFF.

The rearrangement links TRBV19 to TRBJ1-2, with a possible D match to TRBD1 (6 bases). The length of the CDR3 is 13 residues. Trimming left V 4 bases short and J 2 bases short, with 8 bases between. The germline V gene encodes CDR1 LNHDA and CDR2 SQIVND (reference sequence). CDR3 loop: CASSTTGNYGYTF. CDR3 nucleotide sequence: TGTGCCAGTAGTACAACAGGGAACTATGGCTACACCTTC.

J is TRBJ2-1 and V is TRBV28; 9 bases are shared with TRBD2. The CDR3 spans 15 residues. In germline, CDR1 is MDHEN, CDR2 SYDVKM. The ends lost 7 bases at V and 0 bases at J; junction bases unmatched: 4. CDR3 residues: CASTSSGVSYNEQFF. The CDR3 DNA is TGTGCCAGCACCTCTAGCGGGGTCTCCTACAATGAGCAGTTCTTC.

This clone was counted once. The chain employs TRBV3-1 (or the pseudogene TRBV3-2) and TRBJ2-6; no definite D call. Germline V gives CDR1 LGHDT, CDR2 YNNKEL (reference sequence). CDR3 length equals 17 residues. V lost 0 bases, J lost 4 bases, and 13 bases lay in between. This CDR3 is CASSQDARMLGANVLTF. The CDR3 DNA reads TGTGCCAGCAGCCAAGACGCCAGGATGCTGGGGGCCAACGTCCTGACTTTC.

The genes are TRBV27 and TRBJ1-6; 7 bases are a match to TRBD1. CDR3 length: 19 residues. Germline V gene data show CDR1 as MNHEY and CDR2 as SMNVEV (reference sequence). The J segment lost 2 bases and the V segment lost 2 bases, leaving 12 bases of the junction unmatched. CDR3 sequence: CASSLRPYFTGAYNSPLHF. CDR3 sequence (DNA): TGTGCCAGCAGTTTAAGGCCTTACTTTACAGGGGCCTATAATTCACCCCTCCACTTT.

CDR3 in DNA: TGTGCCAGCAGCTTAGGAGGGACAGGGGTTCAGTCACCCCTCCACTTT. It is translated as CASSLGGTGVQSPLHF. The J gene is TRBJ1-6, the V gene TRBV11-2, with TRBD1 identical over 10 bases. Germline CDR1 and CDR2: SGHAT and FQNNGV. The ends lost 1 base at V and 10 bases at J; junction bases unmatched: 7. This CDR3 comprises 16 residues. Full variable domain (rest looked up from reference TRBV11-2 and TRBJ1-6): EAGVAQSPRYKIIEKRQSVAFWCNPISGHATLYWYQQILGQGPKLLIQFQNNGVVDDSQLPKDRFSAERLKGVDSTLKIQPAKLEDSAVYLCASSLGGTGVQSPLHFGNGTRLTVT.

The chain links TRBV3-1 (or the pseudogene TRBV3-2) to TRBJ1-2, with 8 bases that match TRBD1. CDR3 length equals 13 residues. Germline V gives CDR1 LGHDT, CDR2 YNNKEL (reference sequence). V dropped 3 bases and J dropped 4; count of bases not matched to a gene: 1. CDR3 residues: CASSHGTGYGYTF. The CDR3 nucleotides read TGTGCCAGCAGCCACGGGACAGGCTATGGCTACACCTTC.

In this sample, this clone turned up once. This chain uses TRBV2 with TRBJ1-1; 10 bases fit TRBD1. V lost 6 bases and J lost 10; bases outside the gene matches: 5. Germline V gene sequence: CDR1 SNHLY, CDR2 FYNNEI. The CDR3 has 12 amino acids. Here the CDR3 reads CASSPDRGVAFF. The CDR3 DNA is TGTGCCAGCAGCCCGGACAGGGGGGTAGCTTTCTTT.

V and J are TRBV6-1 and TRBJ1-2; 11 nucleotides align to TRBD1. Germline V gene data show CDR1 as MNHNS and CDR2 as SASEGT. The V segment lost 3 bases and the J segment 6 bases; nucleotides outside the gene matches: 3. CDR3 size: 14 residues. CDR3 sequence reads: CASSDGQGADGYTF. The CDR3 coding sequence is TGTGCCAGCAGTGATGGACAGGGGGCGGATGGCTACACCTTC.

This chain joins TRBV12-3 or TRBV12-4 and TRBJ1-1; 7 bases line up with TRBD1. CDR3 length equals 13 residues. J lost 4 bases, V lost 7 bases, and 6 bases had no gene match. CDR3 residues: CASTSTGITEAFF. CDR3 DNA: TGTGCCAGCACCTCGACAGGGATCACTGAAGCTTTCTTT.

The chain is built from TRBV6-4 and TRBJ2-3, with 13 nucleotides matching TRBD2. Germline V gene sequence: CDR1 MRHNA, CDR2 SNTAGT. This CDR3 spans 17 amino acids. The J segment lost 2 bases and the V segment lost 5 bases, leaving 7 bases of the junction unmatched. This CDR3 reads CASSPGLAGLATDTQYF. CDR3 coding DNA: TGTGCCAGCAGTCCGGGACTAGCGGGGTTAGCCACAGATACGCAGTATTTT.

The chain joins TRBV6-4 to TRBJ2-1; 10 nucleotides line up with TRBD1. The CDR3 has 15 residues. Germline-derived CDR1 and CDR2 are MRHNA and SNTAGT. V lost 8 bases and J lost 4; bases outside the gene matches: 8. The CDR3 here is CASGDPGQGYNEQFF. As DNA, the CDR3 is TGTGCCAGCGGCGACCCGGGACAGGGGTACAATGAGCAGTTCTTC.

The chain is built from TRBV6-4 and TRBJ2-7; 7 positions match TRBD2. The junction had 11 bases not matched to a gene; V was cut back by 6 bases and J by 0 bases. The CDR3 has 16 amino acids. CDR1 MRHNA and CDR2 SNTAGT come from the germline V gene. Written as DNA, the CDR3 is TGTGCCAGCAGGACAGCGGGGTTTCTAAACTCCTACGAGCAGTACGTC. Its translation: CASRTAGFLNSYEQYV.

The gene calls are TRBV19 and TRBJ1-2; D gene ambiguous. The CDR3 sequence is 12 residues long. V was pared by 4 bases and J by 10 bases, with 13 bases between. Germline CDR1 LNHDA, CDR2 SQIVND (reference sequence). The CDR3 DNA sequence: TGTGCCAGTAGTACCCAGAGCGTCGCCTACACCTTC. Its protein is CASSTQSVAYTF.

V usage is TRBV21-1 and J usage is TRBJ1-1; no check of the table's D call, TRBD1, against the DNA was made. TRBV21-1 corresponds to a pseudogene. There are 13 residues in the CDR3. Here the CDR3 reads CASSGSGGTEAFF. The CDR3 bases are TGTGCCAGCAGCGGATCAGGGGGGACTGAAGCTTTCTTT.

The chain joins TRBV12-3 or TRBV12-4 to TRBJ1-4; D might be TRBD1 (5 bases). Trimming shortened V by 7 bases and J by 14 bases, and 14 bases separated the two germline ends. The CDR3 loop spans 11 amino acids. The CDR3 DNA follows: TGTGCCAGCACCCTATTAGGGGATCTGTTTTTT. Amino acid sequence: CASTLLGDLFF.

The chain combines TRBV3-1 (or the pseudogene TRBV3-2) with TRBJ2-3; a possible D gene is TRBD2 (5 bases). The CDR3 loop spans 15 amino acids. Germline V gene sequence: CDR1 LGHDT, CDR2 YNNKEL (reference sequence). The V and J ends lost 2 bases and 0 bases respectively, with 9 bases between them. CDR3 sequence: CASSQSDYSTDTQYF. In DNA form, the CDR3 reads TGTGCCAGCAGCCAATCTGACTACAGCACAGATACGCAGTATTTT.

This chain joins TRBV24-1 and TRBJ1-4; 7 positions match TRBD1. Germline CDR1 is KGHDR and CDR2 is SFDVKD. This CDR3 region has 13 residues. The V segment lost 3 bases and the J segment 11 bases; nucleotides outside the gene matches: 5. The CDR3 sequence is CATSDHGQDKLFF. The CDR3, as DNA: TGTGCCACCAGTGATCACGGACAGGATAAACTGTTTTTT.